A single T cell receptor beta chain is shown here with its context. Its specificity is unknown. Germline and junction disagree at one end, which may indicate a read error. From germline, CDR1 is SGHVS and CDR2 FQNEAQ. The CDR3 consists of 12 residues. This record comes from a study of CD8+CD57+ T cells in acquired aplastic anemia. Study details: The average for DNA from sorted CD4+ and CD8+ cells was roughly 3 ug.

According to the study, genomic DNA was the template for TCR beta VDJ and CDR3 profiling. One entry per CDR3 protein, called by TCRdb with MiXCR from the reads. This sample has hundreds of thousands of distinct CDR3 sequences, with about two thirds found just once. Findings and limits, study-wide: Patients did not significantly differ from controls in CD8+ Simpson's diversity. The same twenty-nine CD8+ CDR3 sequences occurred in patients and in controls.

This TCR was sampled from a human donor in good health, serving as a control. The sample comprised sorted CD4+, CD8+, or CD8+CD57+ T cells (not recorded which) from PBMCs. The chain carries TRBV7-8 and TRBJ2-7, with D perhaps matching TRBD1 (6 bases). The CDR3 region has the DNA TGTGCCAGCAGCCCCCGAGGGGACACGGAAGCTTTC. Translation: CASSPRGDTEAF.